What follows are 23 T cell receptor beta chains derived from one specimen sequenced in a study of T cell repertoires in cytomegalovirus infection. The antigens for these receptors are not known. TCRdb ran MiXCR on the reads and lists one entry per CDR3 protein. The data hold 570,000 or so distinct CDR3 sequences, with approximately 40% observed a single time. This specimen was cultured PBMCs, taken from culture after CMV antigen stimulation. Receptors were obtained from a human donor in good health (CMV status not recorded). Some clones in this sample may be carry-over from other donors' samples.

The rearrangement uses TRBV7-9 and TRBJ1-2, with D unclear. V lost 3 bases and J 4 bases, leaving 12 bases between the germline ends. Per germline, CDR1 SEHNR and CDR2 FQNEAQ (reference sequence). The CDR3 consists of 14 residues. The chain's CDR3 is CASSFQSLGYGYTF. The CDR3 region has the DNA TGTGCCAGCAGCTTCCAATCCCTGGGCTATGGCTACACCTTC.

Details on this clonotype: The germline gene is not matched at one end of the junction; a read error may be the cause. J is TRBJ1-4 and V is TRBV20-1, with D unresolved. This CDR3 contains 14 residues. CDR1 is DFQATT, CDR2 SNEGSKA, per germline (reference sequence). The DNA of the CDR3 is TGCAGTGCTAAAACAGCAGCAACTAATGAAAAACTGTCTTTT. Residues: CSAKTAATNEKLSF.

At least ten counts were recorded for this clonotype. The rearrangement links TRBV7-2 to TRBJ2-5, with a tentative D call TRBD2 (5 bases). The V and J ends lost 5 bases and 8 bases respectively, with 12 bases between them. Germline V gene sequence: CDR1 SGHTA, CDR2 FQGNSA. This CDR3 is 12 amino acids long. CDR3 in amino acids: CASSSRTRTQYF. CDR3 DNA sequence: TGTGCCAGCAGCAGCCGGACTCGAACCCAGTACTTC.

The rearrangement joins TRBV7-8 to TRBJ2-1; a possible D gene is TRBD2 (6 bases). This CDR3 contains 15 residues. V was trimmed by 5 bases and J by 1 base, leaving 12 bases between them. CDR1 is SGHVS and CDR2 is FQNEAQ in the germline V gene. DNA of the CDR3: TGTGCCAGCAGCCTTGGACTATATTCCTACAATGAGCAGTTCTTC. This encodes CASSLGLYSYNEQFF. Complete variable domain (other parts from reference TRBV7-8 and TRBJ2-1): GAGVSQSPRYKVAKRGQDVALRCDPISGHVSLFWYQQALGQGPEFLTYFQNEAQLDKSGLPSDRFFAERPEGSVSTLKIQRTQQEDSAVYLCASSLGLYSYNEQFFGPGTRLTVL.

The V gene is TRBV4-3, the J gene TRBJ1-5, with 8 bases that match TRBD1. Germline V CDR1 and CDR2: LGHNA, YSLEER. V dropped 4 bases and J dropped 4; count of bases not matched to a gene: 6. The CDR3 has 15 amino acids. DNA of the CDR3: TGCGCCAGCAGCCGGAATACAGGGGGAAATCAGCCCCAGCATTTT. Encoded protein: CASSRNTGGNQPQHF.

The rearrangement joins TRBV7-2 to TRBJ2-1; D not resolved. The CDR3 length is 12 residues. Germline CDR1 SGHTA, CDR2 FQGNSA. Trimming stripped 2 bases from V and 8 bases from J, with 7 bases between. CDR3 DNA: TGTGCCAGCAGCTTAATTAACCATGAGCAGTTCTTC. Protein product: CASSLINHEQFF.

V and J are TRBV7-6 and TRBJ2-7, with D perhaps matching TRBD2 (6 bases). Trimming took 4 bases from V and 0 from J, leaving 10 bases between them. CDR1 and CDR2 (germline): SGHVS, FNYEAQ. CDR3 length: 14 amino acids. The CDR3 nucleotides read TGTGCCAGCAGCTCTCCGGGACTCTCCTACGAGCAGTACTTC. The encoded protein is CASSSPGLSYEQYF.

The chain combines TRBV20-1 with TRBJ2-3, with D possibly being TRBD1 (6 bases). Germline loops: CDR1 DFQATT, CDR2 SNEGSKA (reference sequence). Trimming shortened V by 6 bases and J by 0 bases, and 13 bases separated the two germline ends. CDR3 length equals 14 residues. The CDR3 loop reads CSAGGQGSTDTQYF. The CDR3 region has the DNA TGCAGTGCAGGGGGTCAGGGCAGCACAGATACGCAGTATTTT.

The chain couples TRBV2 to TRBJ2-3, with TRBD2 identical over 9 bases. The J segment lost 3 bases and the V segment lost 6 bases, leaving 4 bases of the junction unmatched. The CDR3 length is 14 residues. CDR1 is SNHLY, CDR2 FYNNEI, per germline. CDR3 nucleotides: TGTGCCAGCAGCCGGACTAGCGTTACAGATACGCAGTATTTT. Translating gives CASSRTSVTDTQYF.

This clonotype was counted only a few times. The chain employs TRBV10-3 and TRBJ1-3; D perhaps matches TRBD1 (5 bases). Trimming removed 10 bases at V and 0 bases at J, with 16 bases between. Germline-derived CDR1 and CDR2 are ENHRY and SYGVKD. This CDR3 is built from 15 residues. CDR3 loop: CATLREGPSGNTIYF. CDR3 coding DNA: TGTGCCACCCTACGGGAGGGGCCCTCTGGAAACACCATATATTTT.

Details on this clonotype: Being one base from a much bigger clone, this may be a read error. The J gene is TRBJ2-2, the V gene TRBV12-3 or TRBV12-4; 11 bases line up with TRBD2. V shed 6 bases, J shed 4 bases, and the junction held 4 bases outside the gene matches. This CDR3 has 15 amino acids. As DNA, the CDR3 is TGTGCCAGCAGCCCCGGGACTAGCGGCACCGGGGAGCTGTTTTTT. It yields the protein CASSPGTSGTGELFF.

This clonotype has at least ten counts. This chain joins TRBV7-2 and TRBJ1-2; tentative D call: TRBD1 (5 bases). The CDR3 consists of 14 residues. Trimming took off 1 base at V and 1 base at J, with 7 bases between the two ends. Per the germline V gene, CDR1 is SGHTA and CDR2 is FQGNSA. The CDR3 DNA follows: TGTGCCAGCAGCTTAGACAGGATTAACTATGGCTACACCTTC. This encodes CASSLDRINYGYTF.

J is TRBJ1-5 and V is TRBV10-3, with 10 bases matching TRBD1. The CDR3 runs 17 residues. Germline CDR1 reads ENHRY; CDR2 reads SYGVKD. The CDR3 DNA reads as TGTGCGACTCTAGGAGGACCCGGGACAGGGGCCGATCAGCCCCAGCATTTT. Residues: CATLGGPGTGADQPQHF.

The CDR3 loop reads CSAPGGGLAADTQYF. DNA of the CDR3: TGCAGTGCCCCTGGGGGTGGACTAGCTGCGGATACGCAGTATTTT. The rearrangement uses TRBV20-1 and TRBJ2-3; 8 nucleotides agree with TRBD2. This CDR3 comprises 15 residues. CDR1 is DFQATT and CDR2 is SNEGSKA in the germline V gene (reference sequence). Trimming took 6 bases from V and 6 from J; bases not matched to a gene: 14.

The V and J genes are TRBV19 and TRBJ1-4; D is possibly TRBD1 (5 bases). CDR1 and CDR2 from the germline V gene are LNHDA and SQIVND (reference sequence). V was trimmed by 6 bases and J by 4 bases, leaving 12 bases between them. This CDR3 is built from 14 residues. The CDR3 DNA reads TGTGCCAGTAGGCCGACAGCGCTTAATGAAAAACTGTTTTTT. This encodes CASRPTALNEKLFF.

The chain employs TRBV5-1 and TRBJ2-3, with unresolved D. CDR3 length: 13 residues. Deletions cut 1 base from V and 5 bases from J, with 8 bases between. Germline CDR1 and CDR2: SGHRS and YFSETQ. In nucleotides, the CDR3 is TGCGCCAGCAGCTTGATAATCGGAGATACGCAGTATTTT. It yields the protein CASSLIIGDTQYF.

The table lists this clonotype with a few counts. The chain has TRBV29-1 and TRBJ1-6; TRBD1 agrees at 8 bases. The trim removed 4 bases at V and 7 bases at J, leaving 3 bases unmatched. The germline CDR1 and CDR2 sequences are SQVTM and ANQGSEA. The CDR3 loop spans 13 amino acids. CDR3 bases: TGCAGCGTTGGACAGGGGCAAAATTCACCCCTCCACTTT. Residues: CSVGQGQNSPLHF.

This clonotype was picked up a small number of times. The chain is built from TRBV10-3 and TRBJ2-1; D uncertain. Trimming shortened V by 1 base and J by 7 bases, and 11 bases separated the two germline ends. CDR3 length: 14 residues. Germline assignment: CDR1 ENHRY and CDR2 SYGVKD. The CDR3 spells CAISEFSIGNEQFF. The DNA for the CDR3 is TGTGCCATCAGTGAGTTTTCAATAGGGAATGAGCAGTTCTTC.

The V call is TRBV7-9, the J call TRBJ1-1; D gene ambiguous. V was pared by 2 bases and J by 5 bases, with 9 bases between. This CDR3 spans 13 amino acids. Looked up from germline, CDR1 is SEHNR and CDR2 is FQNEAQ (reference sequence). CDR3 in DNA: TGTGCCAGCAGCTTACTGGCCGTGACTGAAGCTTTCTTT. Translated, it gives CASSLLAVTEAFF.

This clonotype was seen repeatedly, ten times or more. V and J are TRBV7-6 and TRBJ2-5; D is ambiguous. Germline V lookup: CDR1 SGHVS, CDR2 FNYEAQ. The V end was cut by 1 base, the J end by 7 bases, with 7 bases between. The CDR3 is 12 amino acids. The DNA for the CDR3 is TGTGCCAGCAGCTTAGTGGTCGGGACCCAGTACTTC. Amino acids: CASSLVVGTQYF.

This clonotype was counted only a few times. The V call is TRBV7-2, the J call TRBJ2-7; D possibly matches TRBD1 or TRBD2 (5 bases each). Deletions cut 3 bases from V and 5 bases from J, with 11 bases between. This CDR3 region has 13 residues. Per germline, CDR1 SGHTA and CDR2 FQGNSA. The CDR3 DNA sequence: TGTGCCAGCAGCTTCTTGAGGGGTCACGAGCAGTACTTC. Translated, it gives CASSFLRGHEQYF.

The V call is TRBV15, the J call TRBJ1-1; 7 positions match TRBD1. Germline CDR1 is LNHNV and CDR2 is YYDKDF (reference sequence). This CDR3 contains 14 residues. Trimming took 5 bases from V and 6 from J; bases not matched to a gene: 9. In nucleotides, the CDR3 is TGTGCCACCAGCGACCATAGTCAGGGGGCTGAAGCTTTCTTT. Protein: CATSDHSQGAEAFF.

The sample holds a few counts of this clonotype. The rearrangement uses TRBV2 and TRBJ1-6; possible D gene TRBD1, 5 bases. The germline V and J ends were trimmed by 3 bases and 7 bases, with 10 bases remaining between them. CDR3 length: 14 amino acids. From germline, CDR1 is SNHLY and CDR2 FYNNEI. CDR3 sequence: CASSDEGRNSPLHF. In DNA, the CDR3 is TGTGCCAGCAGTGACGAGGGGAGGAATTCACCCCTCCACTTT. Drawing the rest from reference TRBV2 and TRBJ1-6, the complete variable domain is EPEVTQTPSHQVTQMGQEVILRCVPISNHLYFYWYRQILGQKVEFLVSFYNNEISEKSEIFDDQFSVERPDGSNFTLKIRSTKLEDSAMYFCASSDEGRNSPLHFGNGTRLTVT.